This TCR beta chain emerged from a study of OX40 agonist ivuxolimab in advanced cancers. Study overall: Patients received ivuxolimab, an intravenous treatment, every 2 weeks at 0.01 to 10 mg/kg. Eligibility admitted prior anti-PD-1, anti-PD-L1 or anti-CTLA-4 therapy; about 40% had some. Study results and limitations: Partial responders at 0.1-3.0 mg/kg had among the lowest clonal expansion. Certain nonresponding patients likewise had low normalized T-cell clonal expansion.

Here immunoSEQ multiplex PCR was the method, and the copy in TCRdb shows in-frame clones only, minus some. Among about 21,000 clones listed, more than 75% were seen once. Note on this clone: Its antigen is unknown.

Sequenced here: CD4+ or CD8+ T cells sorted from blood, sampled in a trial of the OX40 agonist ivuxolimab. This receptor was obtained from an adult with an advanced solid tumor such as melanoma, head and neck, liver or kidney cancer.

The CDR3 DNA sequence: TGTGCCAGCAGTTATAACAAGTACTACGAGCAGTACTTC. Amino acids: CASSYNKYYEQYF. The chain uses TRBV6-1 and TRBJ2-7; D is ambiguous. Trimming cost V 5 bases and J 3 bases, with 11 bases left between them. Germline CDR1 MNHNS, CDR2 SASEGT. The CDR3 is made up of 13 amino acids.